A single sample gave rise to the 28 T cell receptor beta chains below, sequenced in a study of radiotherapy plus CTLA-4 blockade in lung cancer. Assay: immunoSEQ multiplex PCR; the TCRdb copy retains only in-frame clones and omits some. This sample has fewer than 55,000 clones, with about 74% found just once. This specimen was peripheral blood, taken from a patient treated with radiotherapy plus ipilimumab. The source is a human donor with non-small cell lung cancer whose response to radiotherapy plus ipilimumab could not be evaluated.

The chain links TRBV6-4 to TRBJ2-2; 8 nucleotides agree with TRBD1. V lost 3 bases and J lost 3; bases outside the gene matches: 6. The CDR3 loop spans 16 amino acids. Germline CDR1 MRHNA, CDR2 SNTAGT. Here the CDR3 reads CASSEQGEEYTGELFF. The CDR3 DNA is TGTGCCAGCAGTGAACAGGGGGAGGAGTACACCGGGGAGCTGTTTTTT.

This chain connects TRBV6-6 to TRBJ2-1, with 8 bases that match TRBD2. After removal of 6 bases from V and 0 bases from J, the junction contained 4 bases not matched to a gene. CDR1 and CDR2 from the germline V gene are MNHNY and SVGAGI (reference sequence). This CDR3 has 15 residues. CDR3 sequence reads: CASSLSGSSYNEQFF. In DNA form, the CDR3 reads TGTGCCAGCAGCCTAAGCGGGAGCTCCTACAATGAGCAGTTCTTC.

The chain employs TRBV4-3 and TRBJ1-1, with D unclear. Germline values: CDR1 LGHNA, CDR2 YSLEER. The V end was cut by 1 base, the J end by 0 bases, with 12 bases between. CDR3 length: 16 amino acids. CDR3 sequence reads: CASSQGLELLNTEAFF. CDR3 DNA: TGCGCCAGCAGCCAAGGTCTGGAGCTATTGAACACTGAAGCTTTCTTT.

This chain joins TRBV28 and TRBJ2-5; no firm D call. The CDR3 extends over 13 amino acids. Per germline, CDR1 MDHEN and CDR2 SYDVKM. V lost 5 bases to trimming and J lost 0 bases, with 7 bases between them. This chain's CDR3 is CASSLLYQETQYF. DNA of the CDR3: TGTGCCAGCAGTCTACTATACCAAGAGACCCAGTACTTC.

CDR3 bases: TGTGCCAGCAGCTTAAACAGAAGAGCTAACTATGGCTACACCTTC. This sequence encodes CASSLNRRANYGYTF. The chain uses TRBV7-2 and TRBJ1-2, with no clear D. The CDR3 runs to 15 residues. Germline CDR1 reads SGHTA; CDR2 reads FQGNSA. Trimming took 2 bases from V and 0 from J, leaving 10 bases between them.

The rearrangement links TRBV5-4 to TRBJ1-3, with D perhaps matching TRBD1 (5 bases). V shed 3 bases and J shed 7 bases, with 11 bases lying between them. The length of the CDR3 is 13 residues. Germline V lookup: CDR1 SGHNT, CDR2 YYREEE (reference sequence). The CDR3 region has the DNA TGTGCCAGCAGCTCCGGGGGAGATAACACCATATATTTT. Encoded protein: CASSSGGDNTIYF.

V is TRBV7-3 and J is TRBJ2-2; the match to TRBD2 covers 8 bases. CDR1 is SGHTA and CDR2 is FQGTGA in the germline V gene. This CDR3 has 16 residues. V shed 2 bases, J shed 6 bases, and the junction held 8 bases outside the gene matches. The CDR3 bases are TGTGCCAGCAGCTTACAGCCAGCGGGAGCCTCCGGGGAGCTGTTTTTT. Its protein is CASSLQPAGASGELFF.

This clone has just a few counts. This chain joins TRBV2 and TRBJ1-3, with 7 bases identical to TRBD1. The CDR3 is 15 amino acids. The trim removed 6 bases at V and 0 bases at J, leaving 5 bases unmatched. Germline CDR1 reads SNHLY; CDR2 reads FYNNEI. The CDR3 is CASRGGLSSGNTIYF. The CDR3 region has the DNA TGTGCCAGCAGAGGGGGCCTCAGCTCTGGAAACACCATATATTTT.

The V call is TRBV9, the J call TRBJ2-2; 9 positions agree with TRBD1. Germline CDR1 SGDLS, CDR2 YYNGEE. With V trimmed by 0 bases and J by 6 bases, 6 bases remained unmatched. The CDR3 runs to 16 residues. The CDR3 nucleotides are TGTGCCAGCAGCGTAGGGGACAGGGCTTTCTCCGGGGAGCTGTTTTTT. Translating it yields CASSVGDRAFSGELFF.

This chain links TRBV28 with TRBJ2-3; D unresolved. V shed 6 bases and J shed 5 bases, with 9 bases lying between them. CDR3 length: 12 residues. CDR1 MDHEN and CDR2 SYDVKM come from the germline V gene. CDR3 bases: TGTGCCAGCAGCTTGGCCGTAGATACGCAGTATTTT. Amino acid sequence: CASSLAVDTQYF.

V usage is TRBV7-3 and J usage is TRBJ2-2; D remains unclear. The CDR3 runs to 16 residues. Germline CDR1 and CDR2: SGHTA and FQGTGA. Trimming pared 0 bases from V and 0 bases from J, leaving 8 bases between. Here the CDR3 reads CASSLTGSANTGELFF. CDR3 bases: TGTGCCAGCAGCTTAACTGGCAGCGCGAACACCGGGGAGCTGTTTTTT.

This chain uses TRBV5-1 with TRBJ2-2; maybe TRBD1 (6 bases). V lost 4 bases, J lost 1 base, and 11 bases lay in between. This CDR3 has 15 amino acids. CDR1 SGHRS and CDR2 YFSETQ come from the germline V gene. This chain's CDR3 is CASSDTQGNTGELFF. CDR3 nucleotides: TGCGCCAGCAGCGATACACAGGGGAACACCGGGGAGCTGTTTTTT.

This clone was recorded once. V usage is TRBV7-9 and J usage is TRBJ2-4; 10 bases align to TRBD1. The CDR3 is 17 residues long. The junction had 4 bases not matched to a gene; V was cut back by 0 bases and J by 2 bases. The germline V gene has CDR1 SEHNR and CDR2 FQNEAQ (reference sequence). CDR3 residues: CASSLAGTGDTKNIQYF. The CDR3 DNA reads as TGTGCCAGCAGCTTAGCGGGGACAGGGGATACCAAAAACATTCAGTACTTC.

The chain uses TRBV4-1 and TRBJ2-2, with 9 bases aligning to TRBD1. The junction had 5 bases not matched to a gene; V was cut back by 2 bases and J by 4 bases. The CDR3 has 16 residues. CDR1 MGHRA and CDR2 YSYEKL come from the germline V gene. CDR3 bases: TGCGCCAGCAGCCAATCCGGGACAGGGATCACCGGGGAGCTGTTTTTT. Its translation is CASSQSGTGITGELFF.

Note on this clone: One end of the junction fails to match germline, which may point to a read error. The chain combines TRBV7-7 with TRBJ2-7; a possible D gene is TRBD1 (5 bases). In germline, CDR1 is SSHAT, CDR2 FNYEAQ (reference sequence). This CDR3 has 15 residues. CDR3 sequence (DNA): TGTGCTAGCAGCTTATATCATGGGGCCCAATACGAGCAGTACTTC. Its translation is CASSLYHGAQYEQYF.

The chain uses TRBV6-5 and TRBJ1-4, with a possible D match to TRBD1 (5 bases). Germline V CDR1 and CDR2: MNHEY, SVGAGI. V lost 11 bases and J lost 3, with 13 bases in between. The CDR3 has 13 residues. The DNA for the CDR3 is TGTGCCGTCGGGGGGGGAGCTAATGAAAAACTGTTTTTT. This sequence encodes CAVGGGANEKLFF.

The chain links TRBV19 to TRBJ2-7; perhaps TRBD1 as D (5 bases). CDR3 length: 11 residues. V was shortened by 6 bases and J by 6 bases, with 9 bases between the two germline ends. CDR1 LNHDA and CDR2 SQIVND come from the germline V gene (reference sequence). CDR3 coding DNA: TGTGCCAGTAGAACAGGTTTCGAGCAGTACTTC. Residues: CASRTGFEQYF.

This sequence joins TRBV18 and TRBJ2-1, with D hard to call. The V end lost 3 bases, the J end lost 3 bases, and 18 bases lay between the germline ends. Germline V lookup: CDR1 KGHSH, CDR2 LQKENI. The CDR3 loop spans 17 amino acids. The CDR3 region is CASSPDSSEAFYNEQFF. The CDR3 DNA sequence: TGTGCCAGCTCACCTGACTCCTCCGAGGCATTCTACAATGAGCAGTTCTTC.

The V and J genes are TRBV6-4 and TRBJ2-5; D may be TRBD2 (6 bases). In germline, CDR1 is MRHNA, CDR2 SNTAGT. The CDR3 runs to 13 residues. V was shortened by 1 base and J by 4 bases, with 7 bases between the two germline ends. CDR3 DNA: TGTGCCAGCAGTGACTGGGGACTAGAGACCCAGTACTTC. Its translation is CASSDWGLETQYF.

This clone was observed once. The chain employs TRBV5-4 and TRBJ2-5, with TRBD2 identical over 7 bases. V shed 3 bases and J 2 bases; nucleotides not matched to a gene: 4. The germline gives CDR1 SGHNT, CDR2 YYREEE (reference sequence). The CDR3 has 14 amino acids. This CDR3 is CASSSAGPQETQYF. Here the CDR3 DNA reads TGTGCCAGCAGCTCAGCGGGACCTCAAGAGACCCAGTACTTC.

The chain joins TRBV5-1 to TRBJ2-3; 8 positions agree with TRBD2. After removal of 5 bases from V and 2 bases from J, the junction contained 10 bases not matched to a gene. The CDR3 has 16 amino acids. CDR1 and CDR2 (germline): SGHRS, YFSETQ. CDR3 DNA: TGCGCCAGCAGGATACAAGCGGGGGAGATCACAGATACGCAGTATTTT. It encodes CASRIQAGEITDTQYF.

This clone was picked up a small number of times. This chain joins TRBV6-5 and TRBJ1-2; a possible D gene is TRBD1 (5 bases). The CDR3 covers 13 residues. Deletions cut 2 bases from V and 4 bases from J, with 8 bases between. Germline values: CDR1 MNHEY, CDR2 SVGAGI. The CDR3 DNA reads as TGTGCCAGCAGTTACCAGGGTTTCTATGGCTACACCTTC. It yields the protein CASSYQGFYGYTF.

The chain is built from TRBV7-8 and TRBJ1-4; TRBD1 agrees at 9 bases. This CDR3 comprises 17 residues. Germline V CDR1 and CDR2: SGHVS, FQNEAQ. V shed 5 bases, J shed 0 bases, and the junction held 7 bases outside the gene matches. Written as DNA, the CDR3 is TGTGCCAGCAGCCCTCGGACAGGGGAATCAACTAATGAAAAACTGTTTTTT. Protein sequence: CASSPRTGESTNEKLFF.

The J gene is TRBJ2-4, the V gene TRBV2; TRBD2 might be the D (5 bases). Trimming left V 9 bases short and J 3 bases short, with 12 bases between. The CDR3 contains 13 residues. CDR1 is SNHLY and CDR2 is FYNNEI in the germline V gene. CDR3 DNA sequence: TGTGCCAGGCTCAGTCGGGACAAAAACATTCAGTACTTC. Amino acids: CARLSRDKNIQYF.

The gene calls are TRBV19 and TRBJ1-5; tentatively, D is TRBD1 (5 bases). V lost 10 bases and J lost 1, with 14 bases in between. From germline, CDR1 is LNHDA and CDR2 SQIVND (reference sequence). The CDR3 has 14 amino acids. CDR3 DNA sequence: TGTGCCACCGAGTCAGGGCTGAGCAATCAGCCCCAGCATTTT. Translated: CATESGLSNQPQHF.

This clone was seen a handful of times. The same CDR3 is also encoded by other DNA sequences in this sample. The rearrangement uses TRBV6-5 and TRBJ2-7; 8 nucleotides align to TRBD1. Per the germline V gene, CDR1 is MNHEY and CDR2 is SVGAGI. V was clipped by 2 bases and J by 3 bases; unmatched bases: 3. The CDR3 is made up of 14 amino acids. The CDR3: CASSYATGGYEQYF. The CDR3 nucleotides read TGTGCCAGCAGTTACGCCACAGGGGGCTACGAGCAGTACTTC.

The chain is built from TRBV2 and TRBJ2-5; 8 bases are a match to TRBD1. This CDR3 contains 14 residues. Germline trimming cut 7 bases from V and 3 bases from J; bases unmatched to any gene: 7. Germline V CDR1 and CDR2: SNHLY, FYNNEI. In DNA form, the CDR3 reads TGTGCCAGCAAACCCGGGACAGGAGAAGAGACCCAGTACTTC. Residues: CASKPGTGEETQYF.

V is TRBV9 and J is TRBJ2-7, with 11 positions matching TRBD2. Per the germline V gene, CDR1 is SGDLS and CDR2 is YYNGEE. With 0 bases clipped from V and 3 bases from J, the junction kept 2 bases outside the gene matches. The CDR3 extends over 15 amino acids. The CDR3 reads CASSVGGTSGYEQYF. The CDR3 DNA follows: TGTGCCAGCAGCGTAGGGGGGACTAGCGGCTACGAGCAGTACTTC.